The entry that follows covers one TCR beta chain sequence. The source of the sample is a study of blood T cell repertoires in COVID-19. Study at large: COVID-19 samples from acute and convalescent phases originated in the United States, Italy and Spain.

The CDR3 runs to 14 residues. CDR1 is MNHEY, CDR2 SVGAGI, per germline. The V and J ends lost 6 bases and 0 bases respectively, with 11 bases between them. Original processing notes: Scientists estimated how many nucleated cells there were by amplifying reference gene primers. Using immunoSEQ multiplex PCR, the repertoire was profiled, and TCRdb retains in-frame clones only, with some absent. That table furnishes V, J and clone size, whereas the DNA furnished D and trimming. This sample carries approximately 65,000 clones, 90% of them seen once, and the ten largest clones take under 6.5%. V is TRBV6-5 and J is TRBJ1-1; a weak D match, TRBD1 (5 bases). The sample consisted of peripheral blood. This clonotype was sampled from a woman between 18 and 29 years old with acute or convalescent COVID-19. The CDR3: CASRDTGLNTEAFF. The CDR3 nucleotides are TGTGCCAGCAGAGATACAGGACTGAACACTGAAGCTTTCTTT.